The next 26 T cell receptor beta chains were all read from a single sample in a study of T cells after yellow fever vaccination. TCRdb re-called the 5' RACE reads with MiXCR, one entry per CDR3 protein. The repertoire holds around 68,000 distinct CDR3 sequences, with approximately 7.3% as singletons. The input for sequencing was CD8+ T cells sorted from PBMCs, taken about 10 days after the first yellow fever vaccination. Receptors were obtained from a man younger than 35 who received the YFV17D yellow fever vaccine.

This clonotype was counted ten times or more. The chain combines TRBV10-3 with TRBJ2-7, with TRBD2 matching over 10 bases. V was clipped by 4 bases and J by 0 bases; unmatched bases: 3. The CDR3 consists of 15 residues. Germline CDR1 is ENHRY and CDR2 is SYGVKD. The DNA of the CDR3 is TGTGCCATCAGTGTGACTAGCGGGCCCTCCTACGAGCAGTACTTC. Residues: CAISVTSGPSYEQYF.

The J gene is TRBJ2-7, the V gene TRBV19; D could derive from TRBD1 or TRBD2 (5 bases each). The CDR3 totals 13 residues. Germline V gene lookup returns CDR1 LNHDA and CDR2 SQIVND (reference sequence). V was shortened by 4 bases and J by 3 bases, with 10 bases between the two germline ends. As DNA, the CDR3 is TGTGCCAGTAGTAACCGGGACGGCTACGAGCAGTACTTC. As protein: CASSNRDGYEQYF.

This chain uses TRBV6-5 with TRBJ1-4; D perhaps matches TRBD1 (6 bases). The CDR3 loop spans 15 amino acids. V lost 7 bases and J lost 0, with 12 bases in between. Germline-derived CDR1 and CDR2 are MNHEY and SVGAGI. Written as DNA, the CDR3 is TGTGCCAGCAAACAGGGAGAGGCAACTAATGAAAAACTGTTTTTT. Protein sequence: CASKQGEATNEKLFF.

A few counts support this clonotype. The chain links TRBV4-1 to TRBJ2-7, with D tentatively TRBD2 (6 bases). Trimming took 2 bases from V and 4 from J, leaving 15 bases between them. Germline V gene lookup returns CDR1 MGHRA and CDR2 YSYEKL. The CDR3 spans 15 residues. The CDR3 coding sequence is TGCGCCAGCAGCCAAACCCCGGGGGATCAGTACGAGCAGTACTTC. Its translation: CASSQTPGDQYEQYF.

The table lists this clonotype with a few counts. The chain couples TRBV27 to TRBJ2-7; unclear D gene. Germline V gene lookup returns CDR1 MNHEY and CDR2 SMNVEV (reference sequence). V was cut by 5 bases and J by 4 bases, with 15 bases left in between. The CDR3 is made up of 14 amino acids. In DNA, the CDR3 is TGTGCCAGCAGTATTCTGGACCGCCAATACGAGCAGTACTTC. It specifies CASSILDRQYEQYF.

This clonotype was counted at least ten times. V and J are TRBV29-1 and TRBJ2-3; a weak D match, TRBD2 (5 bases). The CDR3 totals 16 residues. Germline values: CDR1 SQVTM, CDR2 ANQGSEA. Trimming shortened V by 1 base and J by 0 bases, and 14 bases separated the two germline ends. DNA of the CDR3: TGCAGCGTTGAAGGGGTCGACGGGGATAGCACAGATACGCAGTATTTT. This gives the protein CSVEGVDGDSTDTQYF.

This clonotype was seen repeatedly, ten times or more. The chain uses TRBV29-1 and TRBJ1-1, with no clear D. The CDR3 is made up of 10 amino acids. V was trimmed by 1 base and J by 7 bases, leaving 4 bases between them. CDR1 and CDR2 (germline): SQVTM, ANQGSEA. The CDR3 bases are TGCAGCGTTGAAGGGAGTGAAGCTTTCTTT. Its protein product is CSVEGSEAFF. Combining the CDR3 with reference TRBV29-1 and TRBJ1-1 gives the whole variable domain SAVISQKPSRDICQRGTSLTIQCQVDSQVTMMFWYRQQPGQSLTLIATANQGSEATYESGFVIDKFPISRPNLTFSTLTVSNMSPEDSSIYLCSVEGSEAFFGQGTRLTVV.

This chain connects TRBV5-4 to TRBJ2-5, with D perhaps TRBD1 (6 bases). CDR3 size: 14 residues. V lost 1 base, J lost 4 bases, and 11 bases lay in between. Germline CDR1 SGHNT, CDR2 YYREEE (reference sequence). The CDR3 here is CASSLRGTLETQYF. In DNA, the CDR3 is TGTGCCAGCAGCTTGAGGGGGACGTTAGAGACCCAGTACTTC.

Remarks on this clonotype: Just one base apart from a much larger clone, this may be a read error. CDR3 sequence: CANCDRWGSPLHF. The CDR3 bases are TGCGCCAACTGCGACAGGTGGGGTTCACCCCTCCACTTT. V gene TRBV23-1 combines with J gene TRBJ1-6; tentative D call: TRBD1 (6 bases). TRBV23-1 is classed as an ORF, of uncertain function. Trimming stripped 10 bases from V and 9 bases from J, with 16 bases between. The CDR3 loop spans 13 amino acids.

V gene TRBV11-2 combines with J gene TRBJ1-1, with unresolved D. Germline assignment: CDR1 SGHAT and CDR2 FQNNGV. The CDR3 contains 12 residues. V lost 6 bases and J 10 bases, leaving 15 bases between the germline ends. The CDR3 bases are TGTGCCAGCAGGGGTCAACGTGTCGGAGCTTTCTTT. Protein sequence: CASRGQRVGAFF.

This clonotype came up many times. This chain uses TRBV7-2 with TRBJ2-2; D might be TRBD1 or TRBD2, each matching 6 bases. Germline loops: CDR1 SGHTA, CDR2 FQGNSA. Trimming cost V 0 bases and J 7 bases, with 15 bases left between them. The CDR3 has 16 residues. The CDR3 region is CASSLAFPGAGGELFF. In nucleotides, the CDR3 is TGTGCCAGCAGCTTAGCATTTCCGGGGGCTGGCGGGGAGCTGTTTTTT. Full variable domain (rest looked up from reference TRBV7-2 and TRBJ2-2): GAGVSQSPSNKVTEKGKDVELRCDPISGHTALYWYRQSLGQGLEFLIYFQGNSAPDKSGLPSDRFSAERTGGSVSTLTIQRTQQEDSAVYLCASSLAFPGAGGELFFGEGSRLTVL.

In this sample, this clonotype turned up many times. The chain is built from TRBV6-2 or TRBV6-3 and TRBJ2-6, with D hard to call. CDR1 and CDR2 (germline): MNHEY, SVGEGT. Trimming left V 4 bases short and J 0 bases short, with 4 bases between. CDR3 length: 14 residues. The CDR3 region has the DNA TGTGCCAGCAGTTGGGACTCTGGGGCCAACGTCCTGACTTTC. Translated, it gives CASSWDSGANVLTF.

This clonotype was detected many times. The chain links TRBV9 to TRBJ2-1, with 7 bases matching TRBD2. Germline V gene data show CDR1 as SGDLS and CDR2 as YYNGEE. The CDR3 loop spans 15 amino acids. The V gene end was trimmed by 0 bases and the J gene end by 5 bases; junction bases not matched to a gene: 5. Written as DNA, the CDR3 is TGTGCCAGCAGCGTAGACGGGGGGACCAACAATGAGCAGTTCTTC. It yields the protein CASSVDGGTNNEQFF.

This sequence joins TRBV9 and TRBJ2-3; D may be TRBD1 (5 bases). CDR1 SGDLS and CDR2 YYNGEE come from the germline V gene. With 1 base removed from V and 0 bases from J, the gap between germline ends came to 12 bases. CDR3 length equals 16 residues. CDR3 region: CASSVRVQGSTDTQYF. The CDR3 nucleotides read TGTGCCAGCAGCGTAAGAGTCCAGGGCAGCACAGATACGCAGTATTTT.

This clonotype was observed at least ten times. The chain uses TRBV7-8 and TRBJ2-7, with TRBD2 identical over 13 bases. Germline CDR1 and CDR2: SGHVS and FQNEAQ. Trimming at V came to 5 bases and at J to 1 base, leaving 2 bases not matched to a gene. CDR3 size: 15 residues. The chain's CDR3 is CASSEGLAGSYEQYV. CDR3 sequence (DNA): TGTGCCAGCAGCGAGGGACTAGCGGGGTCCTACGAGCAGTACGTC.

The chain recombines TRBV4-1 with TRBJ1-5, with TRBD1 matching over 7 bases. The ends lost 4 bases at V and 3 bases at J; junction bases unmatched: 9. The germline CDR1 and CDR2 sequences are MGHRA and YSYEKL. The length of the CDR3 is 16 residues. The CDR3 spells CASSLQQGRDNQPQHF. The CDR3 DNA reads TGCGCCAGCAGCCTGCAACAGGGGCGCGACAATCAGCCCCAGCATTTT.

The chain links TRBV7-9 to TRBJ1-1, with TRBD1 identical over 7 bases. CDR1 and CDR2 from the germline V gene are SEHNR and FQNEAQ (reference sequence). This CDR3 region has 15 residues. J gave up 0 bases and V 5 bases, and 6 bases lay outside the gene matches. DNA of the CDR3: TGTGCCAGCAGCCCGGGACAGACCATGAACACTGAAGCTTTCTTT. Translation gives CASSPGQTMNTEAFF.

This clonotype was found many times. The CDR3 nucleotides read TGTGCCAGCAGCGTAGCTGCGACAGGGGGCTATGGCTACACCTTC. Protein: CASSVAATGGYGYTF. The chain uses TRBV9 and TRBJ1-2; 9 bases map to TRBD1. Germline lookup yields CDR1 SGDLS and CDR2 YYNGEE. The junction had 4 bases not matched to a gene; V was cut back by 0 bases and J by 4 bases. CDR3 size: 15 residues.

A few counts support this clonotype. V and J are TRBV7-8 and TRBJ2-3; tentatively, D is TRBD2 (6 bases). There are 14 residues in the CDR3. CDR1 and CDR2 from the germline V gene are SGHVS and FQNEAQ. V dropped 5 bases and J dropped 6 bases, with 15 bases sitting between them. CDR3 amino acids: CASSLWTTVDTQYF. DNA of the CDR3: TGTGCCAGCAGCCTTTGGACTACGGTGGATACGCAGTATTTT. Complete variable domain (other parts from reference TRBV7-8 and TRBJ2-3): GAGVSQSPRYKVAKRGQDVALRCDPISGHVSLFWYQQALGQGPEFLTYFQNEAQLDKSGLPSDRFFAERPEGSVSTLKIQRTQQEDSAVYLCASSLWTTVDTQYFGPGTRLTVL.

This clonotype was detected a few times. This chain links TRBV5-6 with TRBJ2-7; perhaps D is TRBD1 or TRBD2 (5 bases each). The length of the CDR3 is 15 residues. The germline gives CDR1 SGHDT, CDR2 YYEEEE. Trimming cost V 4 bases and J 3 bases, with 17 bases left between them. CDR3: CASSLGDRRLYEQYF. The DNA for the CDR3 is TGTGCCAGCAGCCTGGGGGACCGTCGACTCTACGAGCAGTACTTC.

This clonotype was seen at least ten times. CDR3 sequence (DNA): TGTGCCACTACGGTGGGTGGGGGCCACGAGCAGTACTTC. It encodes CATTVGGGHEQYF. The V and J genes are TRBV5-4 and TRBJ2-7, with D perhaps TRBD1 (6 bases). The germline CDR1 and CDR2 sequences are SGHNT and YYREEE (reference sequence). CDR3 length equals 13 residues. Deletions cut 9 bases from V and 5 bases from J, with 18 bases between.

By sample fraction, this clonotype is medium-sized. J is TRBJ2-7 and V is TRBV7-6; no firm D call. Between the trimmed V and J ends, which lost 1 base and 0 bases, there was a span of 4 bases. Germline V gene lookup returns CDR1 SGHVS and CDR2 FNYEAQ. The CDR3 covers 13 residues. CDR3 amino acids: CASSLGLSYEQYF. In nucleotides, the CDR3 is TGTGCCAGCAGCTTAGGTCTCTCCTACGAGCAGTACTTC.

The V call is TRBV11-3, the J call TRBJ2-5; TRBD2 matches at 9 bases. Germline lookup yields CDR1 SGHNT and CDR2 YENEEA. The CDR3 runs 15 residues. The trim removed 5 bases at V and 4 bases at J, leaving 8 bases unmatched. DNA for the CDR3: TGTGCCAGCAGCCAAGCCCCTAGCGGGGTAGAGACCCAGTACTTC. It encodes CASSQAPSGVETQYF.

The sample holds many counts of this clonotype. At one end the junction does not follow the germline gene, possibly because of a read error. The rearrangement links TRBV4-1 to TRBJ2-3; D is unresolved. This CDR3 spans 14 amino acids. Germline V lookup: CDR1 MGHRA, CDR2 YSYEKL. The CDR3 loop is CASTQGRSTDTQYF. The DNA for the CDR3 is TGCGCCAGCACCCAAGGACGGAGCACAGATACGCAGTATTTT.

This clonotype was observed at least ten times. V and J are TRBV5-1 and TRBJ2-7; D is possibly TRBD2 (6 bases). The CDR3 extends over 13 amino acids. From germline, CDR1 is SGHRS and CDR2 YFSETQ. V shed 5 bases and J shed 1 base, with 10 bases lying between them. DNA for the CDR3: TGCGCCAGCAGGTGGGGGGAGTCCTACGAGCAGTACTTC. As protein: CASRWGESYEQYF.

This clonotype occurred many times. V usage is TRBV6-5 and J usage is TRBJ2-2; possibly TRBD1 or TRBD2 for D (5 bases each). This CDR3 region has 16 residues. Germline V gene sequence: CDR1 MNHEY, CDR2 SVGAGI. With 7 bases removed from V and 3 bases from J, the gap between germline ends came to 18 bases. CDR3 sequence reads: CASTIYARDDTGELFF. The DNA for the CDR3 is TGTGCCAGCACCATCTACGCCAGGGACGACACCGGGGAGCTGTTTTTT.